The 5 T cell receptor beta chains reported below all come from one sample, sequenced in a study of T cell responses to AZD1222 COVID-19 vaccine. Assay used: immunoSEQ multiplex PCR; TCRdb lists only in-frame clones, some missing. Altogether some 70,000 clones are present, roughly 80% being singletons, with the ten largest covering more than 13%. The material sequenced was peripheral blood, taken 28 days after the second AZD1222 dose. The receptor source for this set is an adult who received the AZD1222 COVID-19 vaccine.

The chain has TRBV5-1 and TRBJ2-5, with TRBD1 matching 7 bases. The CDR3 length is 15 residues. V was clipped by 1 base and J by 5 bases; unmatched bases: 8. Per germline, CDR1 SGHRS and CDR2 YFSETQ. CDR3 sequence (DNA): TGCGCCAGCAGCTTGACAGGGGATTTGGTGGAGACCCAGTACTTC. As protein: CASSLTGDLVETQYF. Looking up the rest from reference TRBV5-1 and TRBJ2-5 gives the full variable domain: KAGVTQTPRYLIKTRGQQVTLSCSPISGHRSVSWYQQTPGQGLQFLFEYFSETQRNKGNFPGRFSGRQFSNSRSEMNVSTLELGDSALYLCASSLTGDLVETQYFGPGTRLLVL.

V gene TRBV15 combines with J gene TRBJ1-1; D is possibly TRBD1 (6 bases). Trimming pared 4 bases from V and 7 bases from J, leaving 13 bases between. CDR1 and CDR2 (germline): LNHNV, YYDKDF (reference sequence). The length of the CDR3 is 13 residues. The CDR3 loop is CATSTGGQSEAFF. The CDR3 coding sequence is TGTGCCACCAGCACCGGTGGACAGAGTGAAGCTTTCTTT.

This chain connects TRBV5-1 to TRBJ2-1, with 13 bases identical to TRBD2. The ends lost 4 bases at V and 1 base at J; junction bases unmatched: 5. CDR3 length: 17 amino acids. CDR1 and CDR2 from the germline V gene are SGHRS and YFSETQ. The CDR3 sequence is CASSRRLAGGSYNEQFF. CDR3 nucleotides: TGCGCCAGCAGCAGGAGACTAGCGGGGGGATCCTACAATGAGCAGTTCTTC.

This rearrangement joins TRBV19 to TRBJ2-6; D is unclear. Germline CDR1 reads LNHDA; CDR2 reads SQIVND (reference sequence). The length of the CDR3 is 15 residues. V was cut by 2 bases and J by 1 base, with 6 bases left in between. The CDR3 DNA reads TGTGCCAGTAGTATATGGGGATCTGGGGCCAACGTCCTGACTTTC. It is translated as CASSIWGSGANVLTF. The full variable domain, rest sourced from reference TRBV19 and TRBJ2-6, is DGGITQSPKYLFRKEGQNVTLSCEQNLNHDAMYWYRQDPGQGLRLIYYSQIVNDFQKGDIAEGYSVSREKKESFPLTVTSAQKNPTAFYLCASSIWGSGANVLTFGAGSRLTVL.

This chain joins TRBV4-2 and TRBJ1-4; 10 bases agree with TRBD1. The CDR3 consists of 17 residues. V trimming: 4 bases; J trimming: 1 base; junction bases outside the gene matches: 6. Germline V gives CDR1 LGHNA, CDR2 YNFKEQ. The CDR3 sequence is CASSRDRGRVTNEKLFF. DNA for the CDR3: TGTGCCAGCAGCCGCGACAGGGGGCGCGTAACTAATGAAAAACTGTTTTTT.